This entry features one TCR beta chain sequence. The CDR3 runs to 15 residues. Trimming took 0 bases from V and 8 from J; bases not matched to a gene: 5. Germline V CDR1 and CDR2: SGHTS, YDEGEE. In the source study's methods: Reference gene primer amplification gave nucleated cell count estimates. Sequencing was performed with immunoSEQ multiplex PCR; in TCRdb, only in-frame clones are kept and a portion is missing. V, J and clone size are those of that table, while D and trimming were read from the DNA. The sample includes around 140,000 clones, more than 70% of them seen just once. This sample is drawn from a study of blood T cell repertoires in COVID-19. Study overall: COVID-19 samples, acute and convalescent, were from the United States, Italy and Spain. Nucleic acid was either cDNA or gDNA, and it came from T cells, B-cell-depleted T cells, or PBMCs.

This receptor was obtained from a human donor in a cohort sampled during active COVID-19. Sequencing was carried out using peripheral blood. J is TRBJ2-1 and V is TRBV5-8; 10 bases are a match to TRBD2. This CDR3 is CASSLGIAGGDEQFF. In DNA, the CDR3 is TGTGCCAGCAGCTTGGGGATAGCGGGGGGCGATGAGCAGTTCTTC.